Reported below is one TCR beta chain. The antigen remains unidentified. CDR1 SGHRS and CDR2 YFSETQ come from the germline V gene. V trimming: 4 bases; J trimming: 10 bases; junction bases outside the gene matches: 8. The CDR3 is made up of 15 amino acids. Time point here: after dendritic cell vaccination, including at tumor progression/relapse. The source of the sample is a study of glioma-infiltrating T cells after dendritic cell vaccination. In the study overall: Dendritic cell vaccine was injected intradermally three times, biweekly. Broader study findings: Higher TCR clonality did not directly relate to longer survival.

Some clones are missing from TCRdb's copy, which holds only in-frame ones; the method was immunoSEQ multiplex PCR. The table lists roughly 60,000 clones, about 79% of them singletons, with around 14% in the top ten. This specimen was blood, taken after dendritic cell vaccination. The sequence came from a human donor with glioblastoma. This chain uses TRBV5-1 with TRBJ2-1; 13 bases line up with TRBD2. DNA of the CDR3: TGCGCCAGCAGCCGAGGGACTAGCGGGGCGGAGGAGCAGTTCTTC. Translating gives CASSRGTSGAEEQFF.